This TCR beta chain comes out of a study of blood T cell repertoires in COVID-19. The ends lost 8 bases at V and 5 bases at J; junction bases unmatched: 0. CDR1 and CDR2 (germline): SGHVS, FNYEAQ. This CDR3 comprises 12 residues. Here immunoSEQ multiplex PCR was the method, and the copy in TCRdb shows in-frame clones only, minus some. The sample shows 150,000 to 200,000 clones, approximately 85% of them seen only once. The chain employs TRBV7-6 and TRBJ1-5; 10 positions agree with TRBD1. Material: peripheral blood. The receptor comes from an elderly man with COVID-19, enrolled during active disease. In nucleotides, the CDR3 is TGTGCCAGCGGGACAGGGGATCAGCCCCAGCATTTT. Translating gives CASGTGDQPQHF.